One sample yielded the 9 T cell receptor beta chains listed below, sequenced in a study of blood T cells in healthy people across ages. A second PCR of 7 to 11 cycles used a sample-barcoded 5' primer and a J-beta primer mix. MiXCR, run by TCRdb on the 5' RACE reads, gives a single entry per CDR3 protein. Of about 830,000 distinct CDR3 sequences in the sample, roughly 60% were seen once. Sequencing used blood. Receptor source: a man aged 25 to 40 in good health.

This sequence joins TRBV2 and TRBJ2-4, with 7 bases that match TRBD1. The assigned J gene may be wrong: the sequence end matches TRBJ2-7 better. The CDR3 has 14 residues. Germline-derived CDR1 and CDR2 are SNHLY and FYNNEI. The CDR3 sequence: CASMETGFSYEQYF. The CDR3 nucleotides read TGTGCCAGCATGGAGACAGGGTTTTCCTACGAGCAGTACTTC.

The chain couples TRBV12-3 or TRBV12-4 to TRBJ1-2; no definite D call. The germline V and J ends were trimmed by 0 bases and 0 bases, with 5 bases remaining between them. This CDR3 comprises 14 residues. The CDR3 DNA reads as TGTGCCAGCAGTTTAGCCCAAACTAACTATGGCTACACCTTC. Residues: CASSLAQTNYGYTF.

V usage is TRBV4-3 and J usage is TRBJ1-1; the D is unclear. With 1 base removed from V and 1 base from J, the gap between germline ends came to 13 bases. The CDR3 runs to 16 residues. Germline CDR1 LGHNA, CDR2 YSLEER. The CDR3 loop reads CASSQAPKGRNTEAFF. Written as DNA, the CDR3 is TGCGCCAGCAGCCAAGCACCCAAAGGGAGGAACACTGAAGCTTTCTTT.

This chain links TRBV28 with TRBJ2-7; D ambiguous. Germline-derived CDR1 and CDR2 are MDHEN and SYDVKM. V lost 5 bases to trimming and J lost 3 bases, with 11 bases between them. This CDR3 region has 13 residues. The CDR3 DNA follows: TGTGCCAGCAGTAAACCGACCGTCTACGAGCAGTACTTC. Its translation: CASSKPTVYEQYF.

The chain has TRBV4-2 and TRBJ2-7; 9 bases map to TRBD1. This CDR3 contains 15 residues. With 5 bases clipped from V and 5 bases from J, the junction kept 10 bases outside the gene matches. The germline CDR1 and CDR2 sequences are LGHNA and YNFKEQ. CDR3 DNA sequence: TGTGCCAGCAGCAAGATTGGACAGGGGTCTGACGAGCAGTACTTC. Its protein is CASSKIGQGSDEQYF.

J is TRBJ2-1 and V is TRBV2; tentatively, D is TRBD1 or TRBD2 (5 bases each). The CDR3 loop spans 15 amino acids. V gave up 5 bases and J gave up 1 base, with 12 bases separating them. Germline V gene data show CDR1 as SNHLY and CDR2 as FYNNEI. The CDR3 DNA reads TGTGCCAGCAGTCTCCCGGGGACGTCCTACAATGAGCAGTTCTTC. Translating it yields CASSLPGTSYNEQFF.

The J gene is TRBJ2-1, the V gene TRBV9, with TRBD2 matching 11 bases. The CDR3 has 13 amino acids. From germline, CDR1 is SGDLS and CDR2 YYNGEE. The V gene end was trimmed by 1 base and the J gene end by 13 bases; junction bases not matched to a gene: 4. The CDR3 bases are TGTGCCAGCAGCGTAACTCTAGCGGGGGGACAGTTCTTC. Residues: CASSVTLAGGQFF.

The chain combines TRBV20-1 with TRBJ2-5, with TRBD2 matching over 13 bases. The germline gives CDR1 DFQATT, CDR2 SNEGSKA (reference sequence). The CDR3 contains 12 residues. V lost 6 bases to trimming and J lost 13 bases; unmatched junction nucleotides: 8. CDR3 in amino acids: CSAEGLAGVGYF. CDR3 in DNA: TGCAGTGCGGAAGGACTAGCGGGGGTGGGGTACTTC.

CDR3 amino acids: CASSVAGGAPTTDTQYF. CDR3 nucleotide sequence: TGTGCCAGCAGCGTAGCTGGAGGGGCCCCCACCACAGATACGCAGTATTTT. This rearrangement joins TRBV9 to TRBJ2-3, with TRBD2 as a possible D gene (6 bases). V lost 0 bases and J lost 2, with 16 bases in between. CDR1 and CDR2 (germline): SGDLS, YYNGEE. The CDR3 extends over 17 amino acids.